Below, 27 T cell receptor beta chains from the same sample are listed, as sequenced in a study of T-cell reconstitution after alpha-beta-depleted transplantation in children. Unique molecular identifiers tagged the TCRbeta library. TCRdb re-called the PCR reads through MiXCR, storing one row per CDR3 protein. The data show 200,000 to 250,000 distinct CDR3 sequences, roughly 9.1% seen once. The sample consisted of PBMCs, mostly from graft donor cells, taken 360 days after TCRalphabeta/CD19-depleted stem cell transplant. The receptors shown here come from a male patient between 2 and 10 years old who had a stem cell transplant for acute myeloid leukemia, so the T cells may come from the graft donor.

This clonotype was observed a few times. The gene calls are TRBV4-2 and TRBJ2-5; D is ambiguous. V gave up 1 base and J gave up 0 bases, with 9 bases separating them. Germline V CDR1 and CDR2: LGHNA, YNFKEQ. The CDR3 is made up of 15 amino acids. The CDR3 reads CASSQGALYQETQYF. Here the CDR3 DNA reads TGTGCCAGCAGCCAAGGTGCTTTGTACCAAGAGACCCAGTACTTC.

This clonotype was found a few times. The V call is TRBV6-2 or TRBV6-3, the J call TRBJ2-5; D gene unclear. V shed 2 bases and J shed 1 base, with 8 bases lying between them. The CDR3 loop spans 14 amino acids. Germline CDR1 MNHEY, CDR2 SVGEGT. CDR3 nucleotides: TGTGCCAGCAGTTACGTGACCCCCCAAGAGACCCAGTACTTC. It codes for CASSYVTPQETQYF.

This clonotype was recorded many times. This chain uses TRBV11-2 with TRBJ2-1; D is unclear. The length of the CDR3 is 17 residues. With 1 base removed from V and 4 bases from J, the gap between germline ends came to 17 bases. Per germline, CDR1 SGHAT and CDR2 FQNNGV. The CDR3 region is CASSLVGWAPTYNEQFF. The CDR3 DNA reads as TGTGCCAGCAGCTTAGTAGGGTGGGCGCCAACTTACAATGAGCAGTTCTTC.

In nucleotides, the CDR3 is TGCAGCGTTGAAGACAGGGTCTACGAGCAGTACTTC. Its protein product is CSVEDRVYEQYF. The rearrangement joins TRBV29-1 to TRBJ2-7, with D possibly matching TRBD1 (5 bases). The length of the CDR3 is 12 residues. Germline V gives CDR1 SQVTM, CDR2 ANQGSEA. Trimming took 0 bases from V and 3 from J, leaving 6 bases between them.

The rearrangement joins TRBV21-1 to TRBJ2-7; the table's D gene call, TRBD2, was not cross checked with the DNA. TRBV21-1 is a documented pseudogene. The CDR3 covers 17 residues. The CDR3 DNA reads as TGTGCCAGCAGCAAAGTTTCTAGCGGGAGTCGGGCCTACGAGCAGTACTTC. Protein: CASSKVSSGSRAYEQYF.

The table lists this clonotype with a few counts. The chain couples TRBV9 to TRBJ1-2; D gene ambiguous. The CDR3 loop spans 13 amino acids. CDR1 and CDR2 from the germline V gene are SGDLS and YYNGEE. Trimming removed 3 bases from V and 2 bases from J, with 8 bases in between. The CDR3: CASSAGRNYGYTF. In DNA form, the CDR3 reads TGTGCCAGCAGCGCCGGACGAAACTATGGCTACACCTTC.

This clonotype was recorded a few times. The chain employs TRBV5-1 and TRBJ2-5, with TRBD1 matching over 7 bases. CDR1 and CDR2 from the germline V gene are SGHRS and YFSETQ. The V gene end was trimmed by 0 bases and the J gene end by 4 bases; junction bases not matched to a gene: 3. This CDR3 comprises 14 residues. The CDR3 DNA sequence: TGCGCCAGCAGCTTGGCCAGGGACAGAGAGACCCAGTACTTC. This sequence encodes CASSLARDRETQYF. The full variable domain, rest sourced from reference TRBV5-1 and TRBJ2-5, is KAGVTQTPRYLIKTRGQQVTLSCSPISGHRSVSWYQQTPGQGLQFLFEYFSETQRNKGNFPGRFSGRQFSNSRSEMNVSTLELGDSALYLCASSLARDRETQYFGPGTRLLVL.

This sequence joins TRBV12-3 or TRBV12-4 and TRBJ2-6; D unresolved. V lost 6 bases and J 1 base, leaving 7 bases between the germline ends. The CDR3 is made up of 14 amino acids. The CDR3 region has the DNA TGTGCCAGCAGGTTCGGGTCTGGGGCCAACGTCCTGACTTTC. This gives the protein CASRFGSGANVLTF.

This clonotype has at least ten counts. The rearrangement joins TRBV5-1 to TRBJ1-5; 8 nucleotides match TRBD1. V shed 4 bases, J shed 2 bases, and the junction held 5 bases outside the gene matches. Germline V gene data show CDR1 as SGHRS and CDR2 as YFSETQ. The length of the CDR3 is 15 residues. The CDR3 DNA reads TGCGCCAGCAGCCTAGGACAGGGAGGCAATCAGCCCCAGCATTTT. It codes for CASSLGQGGNQPQHF.

V is TRBV12-3 or TRBV12-4 and J is TRBJ1-2, with D possibly being TRBD1 (5 bases). The CDR3 extends over 13 amino acids. V was cut by 6 bases and J by 4 bases, with 12 bases left in between. The CDR3 DNA is TGTGCCAGCAGCTTGACTACAGGCTATGGCTACACCTTC. Residues: CASSLTTGYGYTF.

This clonotype was seen more than once but under ten times. The V call is TRBV12-3 or TRBV12-4, the J call TRBJ2-6; 9 positions match TRBD1. V shed 3 bases and J 6 bases; nucleotides not matched to a gene: 6. This CDR3 has 16 amino acids. In DNA form, the CDR3 reads TGTGCCAGCAGTTTGGAGGGACAGGGCGTGGCCAACGTCCTGACTTTC. It translates to CASSLEGQGVANVLTF.

The V call is TRBV27, the J call TRBJ2-5, with 8 bases matching TRBD2. The length of the CDR3 is 14 residues. The germline gives CDR1 MNHEY, CDR2 SMNVEV (reference sequence). J gave up 4 bases and V 2 bases, and 3 bases lay outside the gene matches. CDR3 region: CASSLATSGETQYF. The CDR3 nucleotides read TGTGCCAGCAGTTTAGCTACTAGCGGAGAGACCCAGTACTTC.

Only a few counts were recorded for this clonotype. The chain carries TRBV7-8 and TRBJ2-3; 7 positions agree with TRBD2. J lost 1 base, V lost 8 bases, and 6 bases had no gene match. Germline CDR1 is SGHVS and CDR2 is FQNEAQ. The CDR3 is 14 amino acids. The CDR3 protein is CASGGGDRTDTQYF. As DNA, the CDR3 is TGTGCCAGCGGGGGGGGGGATCGCACAGATACGCAGTATTTT.

This clonotype was recorded many times. V is TRBV24-1 and J is TRBJ2-1, with a weak D call TRBD2 (7 bases). This CDR3 comprises 18 residues. CDR1 and CDR2 (germline): KGHDR, SFDVKD. V was pared by 5 bases and J by 0 bases, with 19 bases between. The CDR3 DNA follows: TGTGCCACCAGTGCGTCCCGAGGGGGGGACTTCTCCTACAATGAGCAGTTCTTC. Protein product: CATSASRGGDFSYNEQFF.

The gene calls are TRBV20-1 and TRBJ2-5; D remains ambiguous. This CDR3 region has 14 residues. Germline V gene sequence: CDR1 DFQATT, CDR2 SNEGSKA (reference sequence). Trimming removed 5 bases from V and 2 bases from J, with 15 bases in between. CDR3 in DNA: TGCAGTGCTCCCTTGGGATCCATTCAAGAGACCCAGTACTTC. Translation gives CSAPLGSIQETQYF.

V usage is TRBV3-1 and J usage is TRBJ2-7; the D is unclear. The ends were cut back, 2 bases at V and 2 bases at J, with 10 bases in the middle. Germline V lookup: CDR1 LGHDT, CDR2 YNNKEL (reference sequence). The CDR3 is made up of 14 amino acids. For the CDR3, the DNA is TGTGCCAGCAGCCAACTGGGATCCCCCTACGAGCAGTACTTC. Protein: CASSQLGSPYEQYF.

The CDR3 loop is CASSLDPGLAGSGELFF. As DNA, the CDR3 is TGTGCCAGCAGCTTAGATCCGGGACTAGCTGGGTCCGGGGAGCTGTTTTTT. The V and J genes are TRBV7-9 and TRBJ2-2, with 9 bases fitting TRBD2. V shed 1 base, J shed 6 bases, and the junction held 9 bases outside the gene matches. The germline V gene encodes CDR1 SEHNR and CDR2 FQNEAQ (reference sequence). This CDR3 is 17 amino acids long.

This clonotype was detected a few times. The chain has TRBV20-1 and TRBJ1-2; D is uncertain. The CDR3 has 14 amino acids. Germline V CDR1 and CDR2: DFQATT, SNEGSKA (reference sequence). V lost 3 bases and J 1 base, leaving 12 bases between the germline ends. CDR3 in amino acids: CSASSAALNYGYTF. Here the CDR3 DNA reads TGCAGTGCTAGTTCGGCAGCCCTTAACTATGGCTACACCTTC.

This clonotype has just a few counts. CDR3 residues: CSVWGQGQETQYF. The CDR3 nucleotides read TGCAGCGTATGGGGGCAGGGCCAAGAGACCCAGTACTTC. The V gene is TRBV29-1, the J gene TRBJ2-5; D is possibly TRBD1 (6 bases). V was cut by 6 bases and J by 1 base, with 12 bases left in between. The CDR3 runs to 13 residues. CDR1 SQVTM and CDR2 ANQGSEA come from the germline V gene.

This clonotype was detected many times. The chain is built from TRBV12-3 or TRBV12-4 and TRBJ1-3, with D possibly matching TRBD1 (6 bases). V lost 6 bases and J lost 0, with 18 bases in between. The CDR3 is made up of 17 amino acids. The CDR3: CASSPGRQVFSGNTIYF. The CDR3, as DNA: TGTGCCAGCAGCCCAGGAAGACAGGTCTTCTCTGGAAACACCATATATTTT.

This clonotype was seen at least ten times. The chain uses TRBV6-5 and TRBJ1-1; no clear D gene. The germline gives CDR1 MNHEY, CDR2 SVGAGI. This CDR3 spans 13 amino acids. Trimming pared 2 bases from V and 1 base from J, leaving 5 bases between. The CDR3 spells CASSYGRNTEAFF. The CDR3 region has the DNA TGTGCCAGCAGTTACGGCAGGAACACTGAAGCTTTCTTT.

Ten or more counts support this clonotype. The chain uses TRBV5-1 and TRBJ2-2, with a weak D call TRBD2 (6 bases). CDR1 and CDR2 (germline): SGHRS, YFSETQ. This CDR3 contains 13 residues. V was shortened by 1 base and J by 6 bases, with 7 bases between the two germline ends. CDR3 bases: TGCGCCAGCAGCTTGACTAGCTCCGGGGAGCTGTTTTTT. Its protein is CASSLTSSGELFF.

J is TRBJ2-3 and V is TRBV22-1; TRBD2 is taken as the D call from the table, unchecked against the DNA. TRBV22-1 is labeled a pseudogene. The CDR3 is 19 amino acids. The CDR3 protein is CAFSDGLAGASQRTDTQYF. The CDR3 DNA follows: TGTGCCTTCTCCGATGGACTAGCGGGGGCTTCACAACGCACAGATACGCAGTATTTT.

This clonotype has ten or more counts. The chain combines TRBV12-3 or TRBV12-4 with TRBJ1-5; D gene unclear. This CDR3 is built from 14 residues. V was trimmed by 3 bases and J by 1 base, leaving 7 bases between them. For the CDR3, the DNA is TGTGCCAGCAGTTTTACAATCAGCAATCAGCCCCAGCATTTT. Encoded protein: CASSFTISNQPQHF.

This clonotype showed up just a few times. The chain is built from TRBV15 and TRBJ2-3; 13 bases align to TRBD2. Trimming removed 5 bases from V and 0 bases from J; junction bases left unmatched: 2. The CDR3 sequence is 16 residues long. Germline V gene sequence: CDR1 LNHNV, CDR2 YYDKDF (reference sequence). CDR3 in amino acids: CATSEGLAGSTDTQYF. The CDR3 DNA is TGTGCCACCAGCGAGGGACTAGCGGGGAGCACAGATACGCAGTATTTT.

This chain links TRBV15 with TRBJ2-7, with 11 bases lining up with TRBD2. CDR1 and CDR2 (germline): LNHNV, YYDKDF (reference sequence). The CDR3 is made up of 18 amino acids. V trimming: 1 base; J trimming: 3 bases; junction bases outside the gene matches: 11. CDR3 region: CATSRAPHSGRGGYEQYF. The CDR3 region has the DNA TGTGCCACCAGCAGAGCTCCTCATAGCGGGAGGGGAGGCTACGAGCAGTACTTC.

This clonotype was counted a few times. This rearrangement joins TRBV7-2 to TRBJ2-4; TRBD1 agrees at 7 bases. The CDR3 length is 14 residues. With 5 bases clipped from V and 4 bases from J, the junction kept 5 bases outside the gene matches. CDR1 SGHTA and CDR2 FQGNSA come from the germline V gene. The CDR3 DNA follows: TGTGCCAGCAGCCGAGACAGGGTAAAAAACATTCAGTACTTC. Amino acid sequence: CASSRDRVKNIQYF.